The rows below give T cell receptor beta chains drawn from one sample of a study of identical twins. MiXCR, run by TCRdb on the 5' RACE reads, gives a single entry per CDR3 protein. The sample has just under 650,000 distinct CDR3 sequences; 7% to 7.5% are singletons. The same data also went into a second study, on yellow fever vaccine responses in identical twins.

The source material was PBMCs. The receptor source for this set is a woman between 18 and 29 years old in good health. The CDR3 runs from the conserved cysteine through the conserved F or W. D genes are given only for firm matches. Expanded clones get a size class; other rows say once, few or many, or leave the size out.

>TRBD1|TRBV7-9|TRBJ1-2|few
CASSPLSGQNNYGYTF
TGTGCCAGCAGCCCTCTGTCGGGACAGAATAACTATGGCTACACCTTC
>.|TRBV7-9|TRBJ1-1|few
CASSPSPGFEAFF
TGTGCCAGCAGCCCCAGTCCCGGCTTTGAAGCTTTCTTT
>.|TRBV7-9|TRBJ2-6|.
CASSQAIAGANVLTF
TGTGCCAGCAGTCAGGCAATTGCGGGGGCCAACGTCCTGACTTTC
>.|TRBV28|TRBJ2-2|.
CASRLRGMAGELFF
TGTGCCAGCAGGCTGAGGGGTATGGCCGGGGAGCTGTTTTTT
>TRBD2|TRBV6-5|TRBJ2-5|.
CASSYSPTSGGLETQYF
TGTGCCAGCAGTTACTCGCCGACTAGCGGGGGGCTGGAGACCCAGTACTTC
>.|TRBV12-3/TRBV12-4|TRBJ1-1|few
CASRVGRGDTEAFF
TGTGCCAGCAGGGTTGGACGCGGGGACACTGAAGCTTTCTTT
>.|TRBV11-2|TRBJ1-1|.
CASSLDTRVSF
TGTGCCAGCAGCTTAGATACCAGGGTATCCTTT
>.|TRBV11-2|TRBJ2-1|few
CASSTRQNNEQFF
TGTGCCAGCAGCACCAGACAGAACAATGAGCAGTTCTTC
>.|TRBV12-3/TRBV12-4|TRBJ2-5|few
CASSLVDARYQETQYF
TGTGCCAGCAGTTTGGTGGACGCGAGATACCAAGAGACCCAGTACTTC
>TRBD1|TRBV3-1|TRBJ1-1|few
CASSQESRQGYEAFF
TGTGCCAGCAGCCAAGAATCGCGACAGGGGTATGAAGCTTTCTTT
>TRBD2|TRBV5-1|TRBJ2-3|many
CATTSSGGSTDTQYF
TGCGCCACCACATCTAGCGGGGGATCCACAGATACGCAGTATTTT
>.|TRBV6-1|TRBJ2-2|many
CASFRGSDTGELFF
TGTGCCAGCTTCCGGGGGTCGGACACCGGGGAGCTGTTTTTT
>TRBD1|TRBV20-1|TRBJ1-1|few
CSARVGTGNTEAFF
TGCAGTGCTAGAGTCGGGACAGGGAACACTGAAGCTTTCTTT
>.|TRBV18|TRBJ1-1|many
CASSPPKDRSTEAFF
TGTGCCAGCTCACCACCTAAGGACAGAAGCACTGAAGCTTTCTTT
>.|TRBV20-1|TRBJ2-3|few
CSAHRGQDTQYF
TGCAGTGCCCATAGAGGCCAGGATACGCAGTATTTT
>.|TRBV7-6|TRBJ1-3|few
CASSLGTGNTIYF
TGTGCCAGCAGCTTAGGGACAGGAAACACCATATATTTT
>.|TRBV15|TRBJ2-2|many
CATSRDTPPGELFF
TGTGCCACCAGCAGAGACACCCCACCCGGGGAGCTGTTTTTT
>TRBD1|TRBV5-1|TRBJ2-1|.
CASSLVKQGARNEQFF
TGCGCCAGCAGCTTGGTAAAACAGGGGGCGCGCAATGAGCAGTTCTTC
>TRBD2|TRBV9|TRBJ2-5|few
CASSVQNRSSGMGETQYF
TGTGCCAGCAGCGTCCAGAACCGGTCTAGCGGGATGGGGGAGACCCAGTACTTC
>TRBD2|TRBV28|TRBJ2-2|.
CASTTKKTSGRWDTGELFF
TGTGCCAGCACCACCAAAAAGACTAGCGGGAGATGGGACACCGGGGAGCTGTTTTTT
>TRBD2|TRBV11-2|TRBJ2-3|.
CASSPMTLVAGLGTDTQYF
TGTGCCAGCAGCCCAATGACCTTGGTAGCGGGATTAGGCACAGATACGCAGTATTTT
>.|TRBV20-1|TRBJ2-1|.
CSALEGLTHNEQFF
TGCAGTGCGCTAGAGGGCCTGACCCACAATGAGCAGTTCTTC
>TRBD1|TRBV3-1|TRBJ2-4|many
CASSQGDRNIQYF
TGTGCCAGCAGCCAAGGGGACAGAAACATTCAGTACTTC
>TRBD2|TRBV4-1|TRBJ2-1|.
CASSLRTSGDLNEQFF
TGCGCCAGCAGCCTCAGGACTAGCGGGGACCTCAATGAGCAGTTCTTC
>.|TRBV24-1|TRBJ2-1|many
CATSVQGRVNEQFF
TGTGCCACCAGTGTACAGGGTAGAGTCAATGAGCAGTTCTTC
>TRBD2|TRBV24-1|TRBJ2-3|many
CATSGPTSGRSDTQYF
TGTGCCACCAGCGGACCAACTAGCGGGAGGTCTGATACGCAGTATTTT
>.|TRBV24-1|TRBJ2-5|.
CATSDPGGPGETQYF
TGTGCCACCAGTGATCCCGGGGGGCCAGGGGAGACCCAGTACTTC
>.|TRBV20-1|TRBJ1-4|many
CSARGGGGDEKLFF
TGCAGTGCTAGAGGAGGTGGGGGCGATGAAAAACTGTTTTTT
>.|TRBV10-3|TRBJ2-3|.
CAISESVTATDTQYF
TGTGCCATCAGTGAGTCTGTAACAGCCACAGATACGCAGTATTTT
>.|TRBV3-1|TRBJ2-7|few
CASSQEGGRNEQYF
TGTGCCAGCAGCCAAGAAGGAGGCAGGAACGAGCAGTACTTC
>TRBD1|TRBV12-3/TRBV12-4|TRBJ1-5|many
CASSTTGSNQPQHF
TGTGCCAGCAGTACGACAGGGTCCAATCAGCCCCAGCATTTT
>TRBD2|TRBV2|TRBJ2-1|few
CASKGAGGPNEQFF
TGTGCCAGCAAGGGGGCGGGAGGGCCGAATGAGCAGTTCTTC
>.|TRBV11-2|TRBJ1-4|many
CASSLDGTKDEKLFF
TGTGCCAGCAGCTTAGACGGGACGAAGGATGAAAAACTGTTTTTT
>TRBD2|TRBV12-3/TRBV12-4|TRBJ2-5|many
CASRAGGLETQYF
TGTGCCAGCCGAGCGGGAGGGCTGGAGACCCAGTACTTC
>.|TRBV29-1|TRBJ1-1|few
CSVEGHLNTEAFF
TGCAGCGTTGAGGGACACTTGAACACTGAAGCTTTCTTT
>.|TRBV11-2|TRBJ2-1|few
CASSLNQGQLGQFF
TGTGCCAGCAGCTTGAATCAGGGCCAGCTGGGGCAGTTCTTC
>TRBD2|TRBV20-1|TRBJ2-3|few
CSAETSGSWADTQYF
TGCAGTGCCGAGACTAGCGGGAGTTGGGCAGATACGCAGTATTTT
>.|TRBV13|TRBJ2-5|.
CASRRFGGQETQYF
TGTGCCAGCAGGAGGTTCGGCGGTCAAGAGACCCAGTACTTC
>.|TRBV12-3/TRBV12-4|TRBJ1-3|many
CASSFRTESGSGNTIYF
TGTGCCAGCAGTTTTCGAACTGAGAGCGGTTCTGGAAACACCATATATTTT
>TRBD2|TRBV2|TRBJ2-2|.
CASSELELRREIPNTGELFF
TGTGCCAGCAGTGAACTGGAGCTCAGGCGGGAGATTCCGAACACCGGGGAGCTGTTTTTT
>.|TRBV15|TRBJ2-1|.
CATSRGRAGNNEQFF
TGTGCCACCAGCAGAGGGAGGGCAGGGAACAATGAGCAGTTCTTC
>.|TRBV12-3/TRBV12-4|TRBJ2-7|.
CASSLLGGPAYEQYF
TGTGCCAGCAGCCTTTTGGGAGGTCCCGCCTACGAGCAGTACTTC
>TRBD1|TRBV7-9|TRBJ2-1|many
CASSPDRGTYNEQFF
TGTGCCAGCAGCCCTGACAGGGGAACCTACAATGAGCAGTTCTTC
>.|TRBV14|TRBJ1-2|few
CASSQGYSYGYTF
TGTGCCAGCAGCCAAGGGTACAGCTATGGCTACACCTTC
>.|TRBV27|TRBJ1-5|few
CASSLSQAQPQHF
TGTGCCAGCAGTTTATCCCAGGCGCAGCCCCAGCATTTT
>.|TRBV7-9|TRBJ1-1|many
CASSYKNTEAFF
TGTGCCAGCAGCTACAAGAACACTGAAGCTTTCTTT
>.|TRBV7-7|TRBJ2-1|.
CASSLGDWDEQFF
TGTGCCAGCAGCTTAGGGGATTGGGATGAGCAGTTCTTC
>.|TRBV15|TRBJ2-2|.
CATSRQTNTGELFF
TGTGCCACCAGCAGACAGACGAACACCGGGGAGCTGTTTTTT
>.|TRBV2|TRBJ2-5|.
CASRLQGWQETQYF
TGTGCCAGCAGACTACAGGGATGGCAAGAGACCCAGTACTTC